This TCR beta chain was recorded in a study of cytomegalovirus exposure and HLA in healthy donors. On this clone: No antigen is known for it.

Study results and limitations: There were some public TCRs occurring in many donors, but most TCR sequences were rare. It was likely that a cluster of highly shared sequence variants was a sequencing artifact.

Both 60 Vbeta primers and 13 Jbeta primers went into the PCR. Sequencing was performed with immunoSEQ multiplex PCR; in TCRdb, only in-frame clones are kept and a portion is missing. The sample holds about 190,000 clones, approximately 80% seen once. The trim removed 1 base at V and 4 bases at J, leaving 10 bases unmatched. This CDR3 region has 16 residues. Germline CDR1 reads MDHEN; CDR2 reads SYDVKM. This rearrangement joins TRBV28 to TRBJ2-7, with 7 bases identical to TRBD1. The sequenced material came from PBMCs. The origin of this receptor is a woman in her 30s in good health and CMV-seropositive. CDR3 protein: CASSLSGGLEGYEQYF. The CDR3 nucleotides are TGTGCCAGCAGTTTATCAGGGGGTCTCGAGGGGTACGAGCAGTACTTC. The entire variable domain, with the rest obtained from reference TRBV28 and TRBJ2-7, is as follows: DVKVTQSSRYLVKRTGEKVFLECVQDMDHENMFWYRQDPGLGLRLIYFSYDVKMKEKGDIPEGYSVSREKKERFSLILESASTNQTSMYLCASSLSGGLEGYEQYFGPGTRLTVT.